This T cell receptor (beta chain) was obtained from a study of regulatory T cells in long-lasting Graves disease. Per the germline V gene, CDR1 is LGHNT and CDR2 is FRNRAP. Between the trimmed V and J ends, which lost 2 bases and 5 bases, there was a span of 13 bases. This CDR3 comprises 15 residues. Points from the study as a whole: Whereas new patients shared 800 to 1,000 public clonotypes, persistent patients shared more, at about 2,700. Persistent disease preferred TRBV28, TRBJ1-2 and TRBJ2-5.

In building TCR beta libraries, iRepertoire HTBI primers were used together with Arm-PCR of CDR3 regions. TCRdb used MiXCR to reprocess the multiplex PCR reads, holding one entry per CDR3 protein. The sample records some 370,000 distinct CDR3 sequences, approximately 25% being singletons. Specified time point: persistent/refractory GD, antithyroid drugs over 5 years with positive TRAb. The TCR library used RNA extracted from PBMCs. Notes on this clonotype: Its specificity is not known.

Sample: peripheral blood mononuclear cells (PBMCs), taken when the disease was refractory, from a patient treated with antithyroid drugs. V and J are TRBV12-5 and TRBJ1-5; D gene ambiguous. The sequence came from a woman aged 40-49 years with Graves disease. This chain's CDR3 is CASGLCYSGYQPQHF. In DNA, the CDR3 is TGTGCTAGTGGTTTGTGTTACTCGGGATATCAGCCCCAGCATTTT.